One sample yielded the 12 T cell receptor beta chains listed below, sequenced in a study of T cell repertoires in cytomegalovirus infection. Their target antigens are unknown. In TCRdb, the reads were re-called with MiXCR into one record per CDR3 protein. The sample holds around 800,000 distinct CDR3 sequences, 30% to 35% seen once. This sample comprised cultured CD8+ T cells from PBMCs, obtained from culture after CMV antigen stimulation. The receptors come from a human donor in good health (CMV status not recorded). Some clones in this sample may be carry-over from other donors' samples.

V is TRBV20-1 and J is TRBJ2-7; D gene ambiguous. Trimming pared 6 bases from V and 0 bases from J, leaving 18 bases between. The CDR3 runs 15 residues. The V gene's germline CDR1 is DFQATT and CDR2 SNEGSKA (reference sequence). The CDR3: CSAYSRASSSYEQYV. CDR3 DNA sequence: TGCAGTGCGTATAGTCGGGCGTCGAGCTCCTACGAGCAGTACGTC.

There are a few counts of this clonotype. The chain joins TRBV5-4 to TRBJ1-2; D remains unclear. The CDR3 loop spans 13 amino acids. V was trimmed by 0 bases and J by 4 bases, leaving 7 bases between them. CDR1 and CDR2 from the germline V gene are SGHNT and YYREEE (reference sequence). Here the CDR3 reads CASSLEDAYGYTF. The CDR3 DNA reads as TGTGCCAGCAGCTTGGAGGACGCCTATGGCTACACCTTC.

This clonotype was found a few times. V is TRBV6-1 and J is TRBJ1-5; 7 bases line up with TRBD1. After removal of 0 bases from V and 1 base from J, the junction contained 6 bases not matched to a gene. Germline V gene sequence: CDR1 MNHNS, CDR2 SASEGT. The CDR3 loop spans 17 amino acids. CDR3 loop: CASSEARGTASNQPQHF. The CDR3, as DNA: TGTGCCAGCAGTGAAGCGCGAGGGACAGCCAGCAATCAGCCCCAGCATTTT.

V usage is TRBV5-5 and J usage is TRBJ1-4; possible D gene TRBD1, 6 bases. V was shortened by 0 bases and J by 6 bases, with 18 bases between the two germline ends. The length of the CDR3 is 17 residues. The germline CDR1 and CDR2 sequences are SGHKS and YYEKEE (reference sequence). Here the CDR3 reads CASSLEGVAPDYEKLFF. CDR3 bases: TGTGCCAGCAGCTTGGAGGGGGTCGCCCCCGACTATGAAAAACTGTTTTTT.

This clonotype occurred a few times. The chain carries TRBV6-5 and TRBJ1-2, with TRBD1 matching 8 bases. Germline CDR1 is MNHEY and CDR2 is SVGAGI. The CDR3 sequence is 15 residues long. V trimming: 4 bases; J trimming: 2 bases; junction bases outside the gene matches: 6. The CDR3 DNA follows: TGTGCCAGCAGTTTCGCCGGGACAGGAAACTATGGCTACACCTTC. This gives the protein CASSFAGTGNYGYTF.

This chain links TRBV12-5 with TRBJ2-2; 10 nucleotides align to TRBD2. The germline V gene encodes CDR1 LGHNT and CDR2 FRNRAP. The trim removed 3 bases at V and 0 bases at J, leaving 7 bases unmatched. CDR3 length: 18 residues. CDR3 nucleotides: TGTGCTAGTGGTTTCATGGCTAGCGGGGGACCGAACACCGGGGAGCTGTTTTTT. Its translation is CASGFMASGGPNTGELFF.

There are a few counts of this clonotype. The chain combines TRBV7-9 with TRBJ1-1, with a weak D call TRBD1 (5 bases). This CDR3 has 15 amino acids. V was clipped by 2 bases and J by 4 bases, with 14 bases between them. Looked up from germline, CDR1 is SEHNR and CDR2 is FQNEAQ (reference sequence). The CDR3 DNA reads TGTGCCAGCAGCTTACCCCGGGGGGGTCGCACTGAAGCTTTCTTT. Amino acids: CASSLPRGGRTEAFF.

This rearrangement joins TRBV7-9 to TRBJ2-1; 8 bases are a match to TRBD1. The length of the CDR3 is 13 residues. From germline, CDR1 is SEHNR and CDR2 FQNEAQ (reference sequence). Trimming at V came to 8 bases and at J to 8 bases, leaving 8 bases not matched to a gene. CDR3 nucleotide sequence: TGTGCCAGCGGACAGGGCAAGTCAGATGAGCAGTTCTTC. As protein: CASGQGKSDEQFF.

This clonotype was observed many times. V is TRBV7-9 and J is TRBJ1-5, with a weak D call TRBD1 (6 bases). Germline V gives CDR1 SEHNR, CDR2 FQNEAQ (reference sequence). The CDR3 runs 15 residues. The V end was cut by 4 bases, the J end by 2 bases, with 12 bases between. The CDR3 loop is CASSSGVVGNQPQHF. In DNA, the CDR3 is TGTGCCAGCAGCTCAGGGGTCGTCGGCAATCAGCCCCAGCATTTT.

About this clonotype itself: A read error may be the cause here, since a much bigger clone is one base away. The chain couples TRBV7-6 to TRBJ2-5, with D possibly TRBD1 on 5 matching bases. In germline, CDR1 is SGHVS, CDR2 FNYEAQ. V was trimmed by 7 bases and J by 4 bases, leaving 19 bases between them. This CDR3 is 15 amino acids long. CDR3 in DNA: TGTGCCAGCACCCTAACCGACAAGGGGCCAGAGACCCAGTACTTC. Amino acids: CASTLTDKGPETQYF.

Turning to this clonotype: An end of the junction differs from the germline gene, which may be a read error. The chain combines TRBV7-6 with TRBJ2-5; D gene ambiguous. The CDR3 totals 12 residues. Germline V gene lookup returns CDR1 SGHVS and CDR2 FNYEAQ. The CDR3 region is CVSSSPAETQYF. As DNA, the CDR3 is TGTGTCAGCAGCTCCCCGGCAGAGACCCAGTACTTC.

The chain couples TRBV4-1 to TRBJ2-1; 10 bases align to TRBD1. Germline V lookup: CDR1 MGHRA, CDR2 YSYEKL. This CDR3 contains 15 residues. The V gene end was trimmed by 3 bases and the J gene end by 3 bases; junction bases not matched to a gene: 2. CDR3 amino acids: CASSHGDRGYNEQFF. The DNA of the CDR3 is TGCGCCAGCAGCCATGGGGACAGGGGCTACAATGAGCAGTTCTTC.